This entry concerns a single TCR beta chain. The sample has other DNA sequences that encode this CDR3 too. Germline loops: CDR1 MDHEN, CDR2 SYDVKM. V lost 6 bases, J lost 7 bases, and 10 bases stayed unmatched. CDR3 length equals 14 residues. Sequencing used immunoSEQ multiplex PCR; TCRdb keeps in-frame clones, though not all of them. Here the sample spans some 68,000 clones, 80% to 95% being singletons. The receptor was derived from a man aged 35-49 years with rheumatoid arthritis. V usage is TRBV28 and J usage is TRBJ2-7, with TRBD1 matching over 9 bases. Sequenced: PBMCs. The CDR3 sequence is CASSPGQGLGEQYF. CDR3 DNA: TGTGCCAGCAGCCCGGGACAGGGATTGGGAGAGCAGTACTTC.